These 21 T cell receptor beta chains came from one sample sequenced in a study of blood T cell repertoires in COVID-19. TCRdb's copy holds only in-frame clones and misses some; the assay was immunoSEQ multiplex PCR. Here the sample spans about 130,000 clones, more than 70% being singletons. The sequencing input was peripheral blood. These receptors came from a human donor in a cohort sampled during active COVID-19.

The sample holds one count of this clone. V gene TRBV10-3 combines with J gene TRBJ2-5; 8 bases align to TRBD2. CDR3 length: 13 residues. The V and J ends lost 7 bases and 2 bases, in that order; junction bases with no gene match: 3. Germline CDR1 and CDR2: ENHRY and SYGVKD. This CDR3 reads CAIKTSGQETQYF. CDR3 nucleotides: TGTGCCATCAAAACTAGCGGTCAAGAGACCCAGTACTTC.

This chain connects TRBV7-8 to TRBJ2-1; TRBD2 aligns across 7 bases. This CDR3 comprises 18 residues. CDR1 SGHVS and CDR2 FQNEAQ come from the germline V gene. V trimming: 4 bases; J trimming: 0 bases; junction bases outside the gene matches: 12. CDR3 sequence: CASSSTGGGSSSYNEQFF. As DNA, the CDR3 is TGTGCCAGCAGCTCGACGGGGGGAGGGTCAAGCTCCTACAATGAGCAGTTCTTC.

The chain joins TRBV9 to TRBJ1-2; D uncertain. CDR3 length: 15 amino acids. Trimming cost V 3 bases and J 6 bases, with 18 bases left between them. Per the germline V gene, CDR1 is SGDLS and CDR2 is YYNGEE. Here the CDR3 reads CASSAISGFGDGYTF. Here the CDR3 DNA reads TGTGCCAGCAGCGCAATTTCGGGGTTTGGTGATGGCTACACCTTC.

The chain links TRBV19 to TRBJ1-1, with D unclear. V gave up 6 bases and J gave up 3 bases, with 11 bases separating them. Germline CDR1 is LNHDA and CDR2 is SQIVND (reference sequence). The CDR3 runs to 13 residues. CDR3 nucleotides: TGTGCCAGTAGAGTGGAGGTAGACACTGAAGCTTTCTTT. This translates into CASRVEVDTEAFF.

The CDR3 reads CASSLSVTGVGNEQFF. In DNA, the CDR3 is TGTGCCAGCAGCTTATCGGTGACAGGGGTAGGCAATGAGCAGTTCTTC. The chain has TRBV11-2 and TRBJ2-1; 8 bases agree with TRBD1. The CDR3 is 16 residues long. The V and J ends lost 2 bases and 6 bases, in that order; junction bases with no gene match: 9. Germline CDR1 is SGHAT and CDR2 is FQNNGV.

This clone was recorded once. V usage is TRBV19 and J usage is TRBJ1-2, with 8 bases aligning to TRBD1. This CDR3 contains 16 residues. J was trimmed by 1 base and V by 4 bases; bases with no gene match: 8. Germline loops: CDR1 LNHDA, CDR2 SQIVND (reference sequence). The CDR3 is CASSTSTGAFNYGYTF. CDR3 coding DNA: TGTGCCAGTAGTACCTCGACAGGGGCCTTTAACTATGGCTACACCTTC.

The CDR3 is CASSAWTGGETQYF. The CDR3 DNA sequence: TGCGCCAGCAGCGCCTGGACAGGGGGGGAGACCCAGTACTTC. This chain connects TRBV5-1 to TRBJ2-5, with 10 nucleotides matching TRBD1. The germline gives CDR1 SGHRS, CDR2 YFSETQ. The CDR3 length is 14 residues. The V and J ends lost 4 bases and 5 bases, in that order; junction bases with no gene match: 5.

The chain carries TRBV29-1 and TRBJ2-7; 10 bases match TRBD1. The CDR3 is made up of 11 amino acids. Germline-derived CDR1 and CDR2 are SQVTM and ANQGSEA. The ends lost 6 bases at V and 5 bases at J; junction bases unmatched: 1. CDR3 region: CSVGQGNEQYV. CDR3 sequence (DNA): TGCAGCGTGGGACAGGGGAACGAGCAGTACGTC.

The V gene is TRBV19, the J gene TRBJ2-5, with 9 bases fitting TRBD2. This CDR3 spans 14 amino acids. V gave up 6 bases and J gave up 1 base; unmatched junction bases: 3. Germline CDR1 reads LNHDA; CDR2 reads SQIVND (reference sequence). CDR3 nucleotide sequence: TGTGCCAGTAGCCGCGGGGGGGCCCAAGAGACCCAGTACTTC. The encoded protein is CASSRGGAQETQYF.

The chain joins TRBV15 to TRBJ1-4, with D unresolved. The V gene's germline CDR1 is LNHNV and CDR2 YYDKDF (reference sequence). V lost 5 bases and J 6 bases, leaving 13 bases between the germline ends. The CDR3 is 14 residues long. CDR3 DNA: TGTGCCACCAGCGTCGTGGGAGGTGATGAAAAACTGTTTTTT. Translating it yields CATSVVGGDEKLFF. Variable domain in full (rest from reference TRBV15 and TRBJ1-4): DAMVIQNPRYQVTQFGKPVTLSCSQTLNHNVMYWYQQKSSQAPKLLFHYYDKDFNNEADTPDNFQSRRPNTSFCFLDIRSPGLGDTAMYLCATSVVGGDEKLFFGSGTQLSVL.

CDR3 protein: CATSDGLGISVGETQYF. CDR3 DNA sequence: TGTGCCACCAGTGATGGCCTCGGGATCTCCGTGGGGGAGACCCAGTACTTC. This chain joins TRBV24-1 and TRBJ2-5, with D maybe TRBD2 (5 bases). With 3 bases removed from V and 5 bases from J, the gap between germline ends came to 21 bases. CDR1 is KGHDR and CDR2 is SFDVKD in the germline V gene. The CDR3 is 17 residues long.

The rearrangement links TRBV19 to TRBJ1-2; perhaps TRBD1 as D (6 bases). Trimming removed 7 bases from V and 9 bases from J, with 15 bases in between. The CDR3 extends over 12 amino acids. Germline-derived CDR1 and CDR2 are LNHDA and SQIVND (reference sequence). For the CDR3, the DNA is TGTGCCAGTACCCCAGGGGCGCGACGCTACACCTTC. As protein: CASTPGARRYTF.

The gene calls are TRBV3-1 (or the pseudogene TRBV3-2) and TRBJ1-5; 9 bases align to TRBD1. Trimming took 3 bases from V and 10 from J; bases not matched to a gene: 10. This CDR3 has 15 amino acids. Germline V gene sequence: CDR1 LGHDT, CDR2 YNNKEL (reference sequence). CDR3 DNA sequence: TGTGCCAGCAGCCATGGACAGGGGAGAAATTCACCCCAGCATTTT. It is translated as CASSHGQGRNSPQHF.

The chain is built from TRBV18 and TRBJ1-3; a weak D match, TRBD1 (5 bases). The CDR3 covers 15 residues. V shed 1 base and J shed 2 bases, with 9 bases lying between them. Germline-derived CDR1 and CDR2 are KGHSH and LQKENI. This CDR3 reads CASSPRGRAGNTIYF. CDR3 nucleotide sequence: TGTGCCAGCTCACCACGGGGCAGGGCTGGAAACACCATATATTTT.

This clone has only a few counts. The J gene is TRBJ1-2, the V gene TRBV27, with a possible D match to TRBD1 (6 bases). The germline V and J ends were trimmed by 5 bases and 2 bases, with 21 bases remaining between them. CDR1 and CDR2 (germline): MNHEY, SMNVEV (reference sequence). The CDR3 length is 17 residues. The DNA of the CDR3 is TGTGCCAGCAGTACCTACCGAACTCGACAGGAAAACTATGGCTACACCTTC. Encoded protein: CASSTYRTRQENYGYTF.

The gene calls are TRBV3-1 (or the pseudogene TRBV3-2) and TRBJ1-5, with D maybe TRBD1 (5 bases). This CDR3 contains 14 residues. Trimming took 4 bases from V and 6 from J, leaving 13 bases between them. The germline gives CDR1 LGHDT, CDR2 YNNKEL (reference sequence). CDR3 coding DNA: TGTGCCAGCAGCCCCGGTGGGGCCGCTCAGCCCCAGCATTTT. As protein: CASSPGGAAQPQHF.

This clone was picked up one time. V and J are TRBV7-2 and TRBJ2-3; 8 bases are a match to TRBD1. With V trimmed by 5 bases and J by 4 bases, 11 bases remained unmatched. This CDR3 is 16 amino acids long. The V gene's germline CDR1 is SGHTA and CDR2 FQGNSA. In DNA, the CDR3 is TGTGCCAGCAGCCAGCCCCGGGACAGGCCGGCAGATACGCAGTATTTT. Protein product: CASSQPRDRPADTQYF.

This chain connects TRBV28 to TRBJ2-3; 13 bases are shared with TRBD2. Trimming cost V 5 bases and J 1 base; bases outside gene matches: 6. Germline assignment: CDR1 MDHEN and CDR2 SYDVKM. The CDR3 covers 17 residues. The CDR3 loop is CASSPPGTSGGTDTQYF. The CDR3 DNA is TGTGCCAGCAGTCCCCCCGGGACTAGCGGGGGCACAGATACGCAGTATTTT.

This clone was detected a few times. The junction and the germline gene differ at one end; a read error may be behind it. J is TRBJ2-5 and V is TRBV7-7; 8 bases are a match to TRBD1. The CDR3 contains 15 residues. CDR1 SSHAT and CDR2 FNYEAQ come from the germline V gene (reference sequence). CDR3 amino acids: CASSSDRGPRETQYF. The DNA of the CDR3 is TGTGCTAGCAGCTCTGACAGGGGCCCTAGGGAGACCCAGTACTTC.

J is TRBJ1-1 and V is TRBV11-2; D is undetermined. The CDR3 runs 13 residues. Trimming stripped 0 bases from V and 6 bases from J, with 8 bases between. Germline V gives CDR1 SGHAT, CDR2 FQNNGV. The CDR3 DNA is TGTGCCAGCAGCTTAGATCTTGGCTCTGAAGCTTTCTTT. Its translation: CASSLDLGSEAFF. Drawing the rest from reference TRBV11-2 and TRBJ1-1, the complete variable domain is EAGVAQSPRYKIIEKRQSVAFWCNPISGHATLYWYQQILGQGPKLLIQFQNNGVVDDSQLPKDRFSAERLKGVDSTLKIQPAKLEDSAVYLCASSLDLGSEAFFGQGTRLTVV.

The chain is built from TRBV4-3 and TRBJ2-1; 10 nucleotides align to TRBD2. This CDR3 has 15 amino acids. Trimming removed 2 bases from V and 8 bases from J; junction bases left unmatched: 6. Germline loops: CDR1 LGHNA, CDR2 YSLEER. CDR3 nucleotide sequence: TGCGCCAGCAGCCAAAGCGGGGGGGGCTCCCATGAGCAGTTCTTC. Its protein is CASSQSGGGSHEQFF.